The 31 T cell receptor beta chains below all came from one sample that was sequenced in a study of OX40 agonist ivuxolimab in advanced cancers. Measured with immunoSEQ multiplex PCR; TCRdb has only the in-frame clones, and not every one. Here the sample spans fewer than 130,000 clones, around 90% being singletons. The sample consisted of CD4+ or CD8+ T cells sorted from blood, taken in a trial of the OX40 agonist ivuxolimab. The source of these receptors is an adult with an advanced solid tumor such as melanoma, head and neck, liver or kidney cancer.

This clone was seen only once. V is TRBV27 and J is TRBJ1-4; D is unclear. Germline lookup yields CDR1 MNHEY and CDR2 SMNVEV (reference sequence). The CDR3 runs 13 residues. Deletions cut 5 bases from V and 1 base from J, with 5 bases between. This CDR3 reads CASSKRTNEKLFF. The CDR3 DNA reads as TGTGCCAGCAGTAAAAGAACTAATGAAAAACTGTTTTTT.

This sequence joins TRBV7-9 and TRBJ2-3; D remains unclear. CDR1 is SEHNR and CDR2 is FQNEAQ in the germline V gene (reference sequence). V was trimmed by 2 bases and J by 1 base, leaving 10 bases between them. This CDR3 spans 15 amino acids. The CDR3 DNA reads TGTGCCAGCAGCTTACTGCTAGGCGGCACAGATACGCAGTATTTT. Translated, it gives CASSLLLGGTDTQYF. The whole variable domain, remainder taken from reference TRBV7-9 and TRBJ2-3, is DTGVSQNPRHKITKRGQNVTFRCDPISEHNRLYWYRQTLGQGPEFLTYFQNEAQLEKSRLLSDRFSAERPKGSFSTLEIQRTEQGDSAMYLCASSLLLGGTDTQYFGPGTRLTVL.

The gene calls are TRBV7-4 and TRBJ1-5; D unclear. From germline, CDR1 is SGHVT and CDR2 SQSDAQ. This CDR3 has 15 amino acids. The V end lost 5 bases, the J end lost 2 bases, and 13 bases lay between the germline ends. The CDR3 nucleotides read TGTGCCAGCAGCGGAGGGCGGGGAGGCAATCAGCCCCAGCATTTT. The encoded protein is CASSGGRGGNQPQHF.

The chain employs TRBV5-1 and TRBJ1-4; the D is unclear. The germline gives CDR1 SGHRS, CDR2 YFSETQ. V lost 0 bases and J 0 bases, leaving 21 bases between the germline ends. The CDR3 contains 20 residues. The CDR3 here is CASSLGVGLREFATNEKLFF. In DNA, the CDR3 is TGCGCCAGCAGCTTGGGTGTCGGTTTGAGGGAATTCGCAACTAATGAAAAACTGTTTTTT.

The V call is TRBV29-1, the J call TRBJ1-3; 9 positions agree with TRBD1. V lost 4 bases and J lost 2; bases outside the gene matches: 6. This CDR3 has 15 amino acids. Germline loops: CDR1 SQVTM, CDR2 ANQGSEA. CDR3 nucleotides: TGCAGCGTTGTGGGACAGGGTACTGCTGGAAACACCATATATTTT. It codes for CSVVGQGTAGNTIYF.

V is TRBV28 and J is TRBJ2-7, with 8 bases identical to TRBD2. Trimming at V came to 6 bases and at J to 4 bases, leaving 11 bases not matched to a gene. The CDR3 covers 15 residues. Germline CDR1 and CDR2: MDHEN and SYDVKM. CDR3 DNA sequence: TGTGCCAGCAGGCCAGCCGGGACTAGTCTTTACGAGCAGTACTTC. This codes for CASRPAGTSLYEQYF.

This clone was counted a single time. This chain uses TRBV2 with TRBJ2-5; a weak D match, TRBD1 (6 bases). V gave up 5 bases and J gave up 5 bases, with 18 bases separating them. Germline V gene data show CDR1 as SNHLY and CDR2 as FYNNEI. CDR3 length: 15 residues. The CDR3 sequence: CASSSTGLGRETQYF. CDR3 nucleotides: TGTGCCAGCAGTTCTACAGGGCTTGGTAGGGAGACCCAGTACTTC.

The chain combines TRBV18 with TRBJ1-5; perhaps TRBD1 as D (5 bases). CDR1 and CDR2 (germline): KGHSH, LQKENI. V lost 0 bases to trimming and J lost 6 bases, with 18 bases between them. The CDR3 is made up of 17 amino acids. The CDR3 bases are TGTGCCAGCTCACCACCACGGAGCCCCCTTGGGACTCAGCCCCAGCATTTT. It specifies CASSPPRSPLGTQPQHF.

The V call is TRBV28, the J call TRBJ1-5; unclear D gene. The germline CDR1 and CDR2 sequences are MDHEN and SYDVKM. Trimming took off 6 bases at V and 0 bases at J, with 9 bases between the two ends. The CDR3 totals 14 residues. CDR3: CASSKTFSNQPQHF. Here the CDR3 DNA reads TGTGCCAGCAGCAAAACGTTTAGCAATCAGCCCCAGCATTTT.

The chain couples TRBV25-1 to TRBJ2-7; D is unresolved. Germline V gene lookup returns CDR1 MGHDK and CDR2 SYGVNS. V gave up 6 bases and J gave up 2 bases, with 11 bases separating them. The CDR3 covers 13 residues. The CDR3, as DNA: TGTGCCAGCAGACGGACGGAGACCTACGAGCAGTACTTC. The encoded protein is CASRRTETYEQYF.

This clone was detected only once. J is TRBJ2-1 and V is TRBV7-2, with D possibly matching TRBD1 (5 bases). V lost 3 bases to trimming and J lost 1 base, with 13 bases between them. This CDR3 contains 16 residues. Germline V CDR1 and CDR2: SGHTA, FQGNSA. The CDR3: CASSLGRGASYNEQFF. The CDR3 DNA reads TGTGCCAGCAGCTTGGGAAGGGGCGCGTCCTACAATGAGCAGTTCTTC.

This clone has only one observation. The V and J genes are TRBV7-6 and TRBJ1-6; a weak D match, TRBD1 (6 bases). V gave up 5 bases and J gave up 4 bases, with 12 bases separating them. The CDR3 contains 15 residues. Looked up from germline, CDR1 is SGHVS and CDR2 is FNYEAQ. CDR3 in amino acids: CASSTLDRYNSPLHF. CDR3 DNA sequence: TGTGCCAGCAGCACCCTGGACAGATATAATTCACCCCTCCACTTT.

This CDR3 is CATGLSSPSHSEQYF. Here the CDR3 DNA reads TGTGCCACGGGACTTTCTTCCCCCTCTCATTCCGAGCAGTACTTC. The chain joins TRBV2 to TRBJ2-7, with D perhaps TRBD2 (6 bases). CDR3 length: 15 residues. The germline CDR1 and CDR2 sequences are SNHLY and FYNNEI. The V end was cut by 10 bases, the J end by 6 bases, with 25 bases between.

CDR3 coding DNA: TGTGCCAGCAGTGATAGGGGGTCTGGGGAATTGGATACGCAGTATTTT. It specifies CASSDRGSGELDTQYF. The rearrangement uses TRBV6-1 and TRBJ2-3, with D maybe TRBD1 (6 bases). Germline assignment: CDR1 MNHNS and CDR2 SASEGT. The CDR3 runs to 16 residues. Between the trimmed V and J ends, which lost 3 bases and 6 bases, there was a span of 19 bases.

The chain couples TRBV19 to TRBJ1-3; TRBD1 agrees at 9 bases. Germline CDR1 is LNHDA and CDR2 is SQIVND (reference sequence). The CDR3 covers 16 residues. Losses at the gene ends were 5 bases for V and 7 bases for J; bases not matched to a gene: 12. CDR3 coding DNA: TGTGCCAGTAGTCACCCCGGGGACAGGGATACGAACACCATATATTTT. As protein: CASSHPGDRDTNTIYF.

On this clone itself: Other nucleotide sequences in the sample specify the same CDR3. The V gene is TRBV19, the J gene TRBJ2-5; 7 bases map to TRBD2. Germline CDR1 and CDR2: LNHDA and SQIVND (reference sequence). V gave up 4 bases and J gave up 2 bases; unmatched junction bases: 1. The CDR3 totals 13 residues. The CDR3 sequence is CASSTGLQETQYF. The CDR3 nucleotides read TGTGCCAGTAGTACGGGACTACAAGAGACCCAGTACTTC.

The V and J genes are TRBV30 and TRBJ1-5, with D possibly TRBD1 on 5 matching bases. Germline V gene sequence: CDR1 GTSNPN, CDR2 SVGIG (reference sequence). This CDR3 is 15 amino acids long. Between the trimmed V and J ends, which lost 0 bases and 0 bases, there was a span of 9 bases. CDR3 in amino acids: CAWSVGGNSNQPQHF. The CDR3 DNA is TGTGCCTGGAGTGTGGGGGGGAATAGCAATCAGCCCCAGCATTTT. The variable domain in full, with the rest retrieved from reference TRBV30 and TRBJ1-5, is SQTIHQWPATLVQPVGSPLSLECTVEGTSNPNLYWYRQAAGRGLQLLFYSVGIGQISSEVPQNLSASRPQDRQFILSSKKLLLSDSGFYLCAWSVGGNSNQPQHFGDGTRLSIL.

The V gene is TRBV6-1, the J gene TRBJ2-7, with TRBD1 matching 9 bases. Germline V lookup: CDR1 MNHNS, CDR2 SASEGT. The trim removed 8 bases at V and 3 bases at J, leaving 5 bases unmatched. The CDR3 is made up of 13 amino acids. For the CDR3, the DNA is TGTGCCAGCTACAGGGGGCAAAACTACGAGCAGTACTTC. Amino acids: CASYRGQNYEQYF.

The chain couples TRBV20-1 to TRBJ2-7; D ambiguous. Trimming took 1 base from V and 3 from J, leaving 1 base between them. Germline loops: CDR1 DFQATT, CDR2 SNEGSKA (reference sequence). The CDR3 runs 10 residues. In nucleotides, the CDR3 is TGCAGTGCTAGAGTCTACGAGCAGTACTTC. This gives the protein CSARVYEQYF.

The rearrangement joins TRBV6-5 to TRBJ1-5; perhaps TRBD1 as D (5 bases). Trimming shortened V by 0 bases and J by 2 bases, and 11 bases separated the two germline ends. This CDR3 spans 16 amino acids. CDR1 is MNHEY and CDR2 is SVGAGI in the germline V gene. CDR3 residues: CASSYSSRGGNQPQHF. As DNA, the CDR3 is TGTGCCAGCAGTTACTCGTCGCGGGGCGGCAATCAGCCCCAGCATTTT.

The sample holds a few counts of this clone. The J gene is TRBJ1-2, the V gene TRBV7-2; D remains unclear. The V and J ends lost 1 base and 4 bases respectively, with 10 bases between them. Germline values: CDR1 SGHTA, CDR2 FQGNSA. The CDR3 is made up of 14 amino acids. The CDR3 DNA reads as TGTGCCAGCAGCTTAGGAGGGCAGCTCTATGGCTACACCTTC. It translates to CASSLGGQLYGYTF.

V gene TRBV9 combines with J gene TRBJ1-3, with a weak D call TRBD1 (5 bases). The CDR3 spans 15 residues. Germline V CDR1 and CDR2: SGDLS, YYNGEE. V was pared by 8 bases and J by 0 bases, with 15 bases between. Here the CDR3 DNA reads TGTGCCAGGAGATTAGGGGTATCCTCTGGAAACACCATATATTTT. Amino acid sequence: CARRLGVSSGNTIYF.

The chain employs TRBV6-1 and TRBJ2-1; the match to TRBD1 covers 7 bases. The V gene's germline CDR1 is MNHNS and CDR2 SASEGT. CDR3 length: 14 amino acids. The trim removed 8 bases at V and 4 bases at J, leaving 8 bases unmatched. This CDR3 reads CASVHGTEYNEQFF. The CDR3 DNA is TGTGCCAGCGTGCACGGGACAGAATACAATGAGCAGTTCTTC.

The rearrangement uses TRBV2 and TRBJ1-5; 12 bases fit TRBD1. CDR3 length: 20 amino acids. V shed 4 bases, J shed 1 base, and the junction held 14 bases outside the gene matches. Germline CDR1 is SNHLY and CDR2 is FYNNEI. CDR3 in amino acids: CASSAWPRDRGRTSNQPQHF. For the CDR3, the DNA is TGTGCCAGCAGTGCATGGCCCCGGGACAGGGGGCGAACGAGCAATCAGCCCCAGCATTTT.

The V gene is TRBV6-6, the J gene TRBJ1-1; D remains unclear. This CDR3 region has 12 residues. V was trimmed by 2 bases and J by 2 bases, leaving 3 bases between them. Germline V gives CDR1 MNHNY, CDR2 SVGAGI (reference sequence). The CDR3 DNA reads TGTGCCAGCAGTTACGTAAACACTGAAGCTTTCTTT. This translates into CASSYVNTEAFF.

The CDR3 DNA sequence: TGCGCCAGCAGCCAAGAGCGCACCTACGAGCAGTACTTC. Its protein is CASSQERTYEQYF. The chain uses TRBV4-3 and TRBJ2-7; D is unresolved. Germline V gene lookup returns CDR1 LGHNA and CDR2 YSLEER. V shed 0 bases and J shed 2 bases, with 5 bases lying between them. The CDR3 runs to 13 residues.

This clone is a singleton in its sample. V gene TRBV4-2 combines with J gene TRBJ2-3; no reliable D call. The CDR3 covers 14 residues. V was clipped by 1 base and J by 1 base, with 6 bases between them. Germline values: CDR1 LGHNA, CDR2 YNFKEQ. CDR3 in DNA: TGTGCCAGCAGCCAAGGTGAGGGCACAGATACGCAGTATTTT. Translated: CASSQGEGTDTQYF.

The rearrangement links TRBV7-2 to TRBJ2-5, with 14 bases lining up with TRBD2. CDR1 SGHTA and CDR2 FQGNSA come from the germline V gene. V was clipped by 1 base and J by 5 bases; unmatched bases: 9. The CDR3 covers 18 residues. The CDR3 sequence is CASSLGGLAGVFGETQYF. Written as DNA, the CDR3 is TGTGCCAGCAGCTTAGGGGGACTAGCGGGAGTTTTCGGGGAGACCCAGTACTTC.

The rearrangement joins TRBV6-5 to TRBJ1-1; D gene unclear. The length of the CDR3 is 12 residues. Trimming took 7 bases from V and 0 from J, leaving 6 bases between them. The germline gives CDR1 MNHEY, CDR2 SVGAGI. CDR3 sequence: CASTAVNTEAFF. The CDR3 coding sequence is TGTGCCAGCACGGCGGTGAACACTGAAGCTTTCTTT.

This rearrangement joins TRBV5-6 to TRBJ2-1, with 12 bases identical to TRBD2. The CDR3 loop spans 14 amino acids. Looked up from germline, CDR1 is SGHDT and CDR2 is YYEEEE. J was trimmed by 10 bases and V by 1 base; bases with no gene match: 3. The CDR3 DNA reads TGTGCCAGCAGCTTGCGACTAGCGGGGGAGGAGCAGTTCTTC. This codes for CASSLRLAGEEQFF.

This sequence joins TRBV29-1 and TRBJ1-2, with TRBD1 matching 9 bases. CDR3 length equals 14 residues. V was clipped by 4 bases and J by 4 bases; unmatched bases: 7. CDR1 SQVTM and CDR2 ANQGSEA come from the germline V gene. CDR3 coding DNA: TGCAGCGTTGTTGGGACAGGGTTTTTCTATGGCTACACCTTC. Translated, it gives CSVVGTGFFYGYTF.